The 14 T cell receptor beta chains in this list originate from one sample, sequenced in a study of graft-versus-host responses after intestinal transplantation. Sequencing used immunoSEQ multiplex PCR; TCRdb keeps in-frame clones, though not all of them. The table records approximately 18,000 clones, roughly 36% of them present only once. The sample here was alloreactive CD4+ T cells from a mixed lymphocyte reaction culture, taken before transplantation. Subset reported: CFSE-low proliferating T cells sorted from roughly 6-day pre-transplant mixed lymphocyte reaction (GvH or HvG direction). The source of these receptors is a human patient who was an organ donor for intestinal transplantation.

V usage is TRBV27 and J usage is TRBJ2-7; D could derive from TRBD1 or TRBD2 (5 bases each). V was shortened by 6 bases and J by 6 bases, with 15 bases between the two germline ends. This CDR3 region has 13 residues. Germline lookup yields CDR1 MNHEY and CDR2 SMNVEV (reference sequence). Here the CDR3 reads CASSPLPGSEQYF. CDR3 sequence (DNA): TGTGCCAGCAGCCCCCTTCCAGGGAGCGAGCAGTACTTC.

By frequency in the sample, this clone is medium-sized. The DNA for the CDR3 is TGTGCCAGCTCACAATTAGCGAGCTCCTACAATGAGCAGTTCTTC. Protein sequence: CASSQLASSYNEQFF. V is TRBV18 and J is TRBJ2-1, with D possibly TRBD2 on 5 matching bases. The V end was cut by 4 bases, the J end by 0 bases, with 10 bases between. Germline CDR1 KGHSH, CDR2 LQKENI. The CDR3 is 15 amino acids.

This chain joins TRBV6-5 and TRBJ2-5; the match to TRBD2 covers 9 bases. The CDR3 is made up of 15 amino acids. CDR1 and CDR2 from the germline V gene are MNHEY and SVGAGI. V lost 6 bases, J lost 9 bases, and 14 bases stayed unmatched. The CDR3 loop is CASSPPGLADGSQYF. The CDR3 DNA reads TGTGCCAGCAGCCCCCCGGGACTAGCTGACGGTTCCCAGTACTTC.

This chain links TRBV6-9 with TRBJ2-7; 9 bases are a match to TRBD1. Per germline, CDR1 MNHGY and CDR2 SVAAGI. V lost 3 bases to trimming and J lost 1 base; unmatched junction nucleotides: 4. The CDR3 totals 15 residues. DNA of the CDR3: TGTGCCAGCAGTTACGACAGGGGGGGTTCCTACGAGCAGTACTTC. Amino acids: CASSYDRGGSYEQYF.

This clone qualifies as medium-sized. The chain combines TRBV5-1 with TRBJ2-7; TRBD1 agrees at 7 bases. Germline V gene sequence: CDR1 SGHRS, CDR2 YFSETQ. The CDR3 is 12 residues long. V lost 3 bases, J lost 6 bases, and 3 bases stayed unmatched. The CDR3 DNA is TGCGCCAGCAGCTGGGGGACAGCCGAGCAGTACTTC. Translating it yields CASSWGTAEQYF.

This chain joins TRBV5-4 and TRBJ2-3; D is perhaps TRBD1 or TRBD2 (5 bases each). CDR1 is SGHNT, CDR2 YYREEE, per germline (reference sequence). This CDR3 has 15 residues. Trimming removed 4 bases from V and 0 bases from J, with 12 bases in between. The CDR3 sequence: CASSQVWGSTDTQYF. CDR3 nucleotides: TGTGCCAGCAGCCAAGTATGGGGGAGCACAGATACGCAGTATTTT.

V is TRBV20-1 and J is TRBJ2-1; D is possibly TRBD1 (6 bases). The germline V gene encodes CDR1 DFQATT and CDR2 SNEGSKA (reference sequence). The CDR3 length is 11 residues. The V gene lost 7 bases and the J gene lost 4 bases, with 8 bases spanning the gap. This CDR3 is CSVTGYNEQFF. The CDR3 coding sequence is TGCAGTGTTACAGGGTACAATGAGCAGTTCTTC.

V and J are TRBV2 and TRBJ2-1; D might be TRBD1 (5 bases). Germline CDR1 SNHLY, CDR2 FYNNEI. This CDR3 region has 13 residues. Trimming removed 6 bases from V and 4 bases from J, with 10 bases in between. For the CDR3, the DNA is TGTGCCAGCAGGTGGACACCTTACAATGAGCAGTTCTTC. It is translated as CASRWTPYNEQFF.

The chain carries TRBV5-1 and TRBJ2-3, with 7 bases identical to TRBD2. CDR3 length: 12 residues. Germline V CDR1 and CDR2: SGHRS, YFSETQ. V trimming: 5 bases; J trimming: 4 bases; junction bases outside the gene matches: 1. The CDR3 protein is CASSLAADTQYF. The CDR3 nucleotides are TGCGCCAGCAGTCTAGCGGCAGATACGCAGTATTTT.

This clone was seen ten or more times. The rearrangement links TRBV5-1 to TRBJ2-5; 9 bases agree with TRBD1. Germline V gene sequence: CDR1 SGHRS, CDR2 YFSETQ. The CDR3 spans 14 residues. After removal of 2 bases from V and 5 bases from J, the junction contained 4 bases not matched to a gene. The CDR3 here is CASSLQGAGETQYF. The CDR3 nucleotides are TGCGCCAGCAGCTTACAGGGGGCGGGGGAGACCCAGTACTTC.

This chain links TRBV6-1 with TRBJ1-2; unclear D gene. V was cut by 7 bases and J by 4 bases, with 4 bases left in between. Germline V gene data show CDR1 as MNHNS and CDR2 as SASEGT. This CDR3 has 10 amino acids. The CDR3, as DNA: TGTGCCAGCAAATCCTATGGCTACACCTTC. It specifies CASKSYGYTF.

By proportion, this clone is medium-sized. V usage is TRBV7-2 and J usage is TRBJ1-4; no reliable D call. V lost 5 bases and J 13 bases, leaving 17 bases between the germline ends. There are 13 residues in the CDR3. Germline CDR1 reads SGHTA; CDR2 reads FQGNSA. The CDR3 loop is CASSLSPGRGLFF. For the CDR3, the DNA is TGTGCCAGCAGCCTGAGTCCGGGTCGCGGACTGTTTTTT.

There are a few counts of this clone. This sequence joins TRBV5-8 and TRBJ2-1; no firm D call. This CDR3 spans 14 amino acids. CDR1 is SGHTS and CDR2 is YDEGEE in the germline V gene. The germline V and J ends were trimmed by 2 bases and 0 bases, with 6 bases remaining between them. The CDR3 reads CASSFQSSYNEQFF. The CDR3 coding sequence is TGTGCCAGCAGCTTCCAGAGCTCCTACAATGAGCAGTTCTTC.

This chain connects TRBV6-5 to TRBJ1-1; possible D gene TRBD1, 6 bases. CDR1 is MNHEY, CDR2 SVGAGI, per germline. The CDR3 length is 14 residues. V dropped 0 bases and J dropped 7 bases, with 12 bases sitting between them. CDR3 residues: CASSYSQGMNEAFF. In nucleotides, the CDR3 is TGTGCCAGCAGTTACTCACAGGGAATGAATGAAGCTTTCTTT.